This T cell receptor (beta chain) comes out of a study of shared clonotypes between healthy human individuals. About this clone: The antigen is unknown.

V was pared by 3 bases and J by 7 bases, with 22 bases between. Germline values: CDR1 MNHNS, CDR2 SASEGT. This CDR3 has 18 amino acids. The study enrolled healthy HIV-negative adults without recent acute infections or vaccinations as donors. Study observations and caveats: At large depth, rarefaction still showed sorted-subset sequencing to be incomplete. Among non-shared clonotypes, generation probabilities were lower than among those shared by all four donors.

Sequenced by immunoSEQ multiplex PCR; TCRdb stores in-frame clones only, minus some. The sample holds 2 million to 2.5 million clones; approximately 94% are singletons and the top ten take about 0.13%. Sequencing input: naive CD4+ T cells sorted from blood. Subset defined: CD45RA+ positively selected. The sequence derives from a young man in good health. The genes are TRBV6-1 and TRBJ1-6; D perhaps matches TRBD1 (5 bases). CDR3 coding DNA: TGTGCCAGCAGTGAGGGTCGGCACAGGCAAACATGGAATTCACCCCTCCACTTT. It translates to CASSEGRHRQTWNSPLHF.